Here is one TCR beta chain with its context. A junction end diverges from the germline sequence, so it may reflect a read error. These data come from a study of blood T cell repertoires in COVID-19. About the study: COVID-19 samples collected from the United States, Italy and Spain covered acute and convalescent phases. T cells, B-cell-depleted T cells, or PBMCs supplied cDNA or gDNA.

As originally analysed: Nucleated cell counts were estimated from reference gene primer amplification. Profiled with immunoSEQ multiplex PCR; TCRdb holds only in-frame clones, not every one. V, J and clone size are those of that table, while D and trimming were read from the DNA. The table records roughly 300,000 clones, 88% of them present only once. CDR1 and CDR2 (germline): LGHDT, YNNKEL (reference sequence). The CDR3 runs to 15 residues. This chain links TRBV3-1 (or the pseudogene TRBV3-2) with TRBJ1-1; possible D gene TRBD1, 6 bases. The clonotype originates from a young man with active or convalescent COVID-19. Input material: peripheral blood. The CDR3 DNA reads TGTGCCAGCAGCCGACGCCAAGACAGGAACGCTGAAGCTTTCTTT. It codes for CASSRRQDRNAEAFF.